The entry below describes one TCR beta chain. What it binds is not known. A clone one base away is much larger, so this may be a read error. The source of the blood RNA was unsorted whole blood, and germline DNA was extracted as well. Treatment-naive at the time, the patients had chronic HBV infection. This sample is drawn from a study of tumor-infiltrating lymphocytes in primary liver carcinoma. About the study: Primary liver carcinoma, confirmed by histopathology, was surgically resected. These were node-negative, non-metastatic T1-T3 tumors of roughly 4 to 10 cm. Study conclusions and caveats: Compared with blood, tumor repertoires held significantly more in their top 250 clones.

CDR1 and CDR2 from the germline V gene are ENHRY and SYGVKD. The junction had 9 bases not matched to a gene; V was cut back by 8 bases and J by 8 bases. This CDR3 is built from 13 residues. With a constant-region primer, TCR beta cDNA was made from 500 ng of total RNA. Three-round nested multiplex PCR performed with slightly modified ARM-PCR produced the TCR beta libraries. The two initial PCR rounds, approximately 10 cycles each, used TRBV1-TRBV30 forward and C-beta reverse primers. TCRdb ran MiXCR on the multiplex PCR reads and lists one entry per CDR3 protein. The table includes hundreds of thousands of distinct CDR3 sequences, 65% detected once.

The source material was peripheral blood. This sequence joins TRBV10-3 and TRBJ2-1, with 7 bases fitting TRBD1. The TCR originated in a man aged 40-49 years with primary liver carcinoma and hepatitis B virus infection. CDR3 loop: CAIASDRVDEQFF. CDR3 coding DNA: TGTGCCATCGCGAGTGACAGGGTGGATGAGCAGTTCTTC.